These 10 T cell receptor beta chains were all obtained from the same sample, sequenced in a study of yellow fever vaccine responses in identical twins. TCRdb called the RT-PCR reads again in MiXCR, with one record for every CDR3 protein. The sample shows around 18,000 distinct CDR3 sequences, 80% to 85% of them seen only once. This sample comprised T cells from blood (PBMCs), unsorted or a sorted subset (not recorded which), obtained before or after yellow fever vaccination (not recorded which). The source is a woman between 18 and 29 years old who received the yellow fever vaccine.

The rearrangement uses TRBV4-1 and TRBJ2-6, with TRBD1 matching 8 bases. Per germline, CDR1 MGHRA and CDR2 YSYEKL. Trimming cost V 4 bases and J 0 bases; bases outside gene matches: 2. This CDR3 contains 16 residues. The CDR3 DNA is TGCGCCAGCAGCCCCGGGACAGGCTCTGGGGCCAACGTCCTGACTTTC. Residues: CASSPGTGSGANVLTF.

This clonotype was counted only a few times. CDR3 DNA sequence: TGTGCCAGCAGCCAAGGTCCGGGCCAAGAGACCCAGTACTTC. Translating gives CASSQGPGQETQYF. The chain has TRBV4-2 and TRBJ2-5; D is uncertain. The CDR3 sequence is 14 residues long. Germline values: CDR1 LGHNA, CDR2 YNFKEQ. V was trimmed by 1 base and J by 1 base, leaving 7 bases between them.

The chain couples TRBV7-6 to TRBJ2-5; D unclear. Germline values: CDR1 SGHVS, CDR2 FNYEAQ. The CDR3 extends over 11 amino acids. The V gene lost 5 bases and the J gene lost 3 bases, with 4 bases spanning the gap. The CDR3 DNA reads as TGTGCCAGCAGCCACAAAGAGACCCAGTACTTC. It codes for CASSHKETQYF. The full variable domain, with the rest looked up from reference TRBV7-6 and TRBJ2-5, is GAGVSQSPRYKVTKRGQDVALRCDPISGHVSLYWYRQALGQGPEFLTYFNYEAQQDKSGLPNDRFSAERPEGSISTLTIQRTEQRDSAMYRCASSHKETQYFGPGTRLLVL.

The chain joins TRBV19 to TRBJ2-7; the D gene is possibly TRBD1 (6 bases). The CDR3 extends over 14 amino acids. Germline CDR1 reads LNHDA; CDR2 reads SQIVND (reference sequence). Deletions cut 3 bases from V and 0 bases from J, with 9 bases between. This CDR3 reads CASSIQDSSYEQYF. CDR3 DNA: TGTGCCAGTAGTATTCAGGACAGCTCCTACGAGCAGTACTTC. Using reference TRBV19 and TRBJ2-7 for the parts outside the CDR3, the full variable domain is DGGITQSPKYLFRKEGQNVTLSCEQNLNHDAMYWYRQDPGQGLRLIYYSQIVNDFQKGDIAEGYSVSREKKESFPLTVTSAQKNPTAFYLCASSIQDSSYEQYFGPGTRLTVT.

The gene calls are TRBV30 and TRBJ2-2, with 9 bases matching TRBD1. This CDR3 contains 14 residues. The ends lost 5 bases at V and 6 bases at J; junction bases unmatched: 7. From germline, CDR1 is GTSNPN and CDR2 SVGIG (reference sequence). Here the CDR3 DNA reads TGTGCCTGGTCAGACAGGGGGAGGTCCGGGGAGCTGTTTTTT. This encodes CAWSDRGRSGELFF. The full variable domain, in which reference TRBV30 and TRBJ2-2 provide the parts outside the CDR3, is SQTIHQWPATLVQPVGSPLSLECTVEGTSNPNLYWYRQAAGRGLQLLFYSVGIGQISSEVPQNLSASRPQDRQFILSSKKLLLSDSGFYLCAWSDRGRSGELFFGEGSRLTVL.

The CDR3 loop reads CASSGGLAYEQYF. CDR3 DNA sequence: TGTGCCAGCAGCGGAGGGTTGGCCTACGAGCAGTACTTC. The chain employs TRBV11-2 and TRBJ2-7, with D tentatively TRBD2 (6 bases). This CDR3 comprises 13 residues. The germline V gene encodes CDR1 SGHAT and CDR2 FQNNGV. The V end lost 5 bases, the J end lost 2 bases, and 10 bases lay between the germline ends.

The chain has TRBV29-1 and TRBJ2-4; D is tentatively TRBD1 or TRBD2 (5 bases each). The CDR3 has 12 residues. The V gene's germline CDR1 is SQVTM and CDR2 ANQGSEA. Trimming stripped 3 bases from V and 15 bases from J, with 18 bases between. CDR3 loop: CSVEGDSLVRYF. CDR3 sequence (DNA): TGCAGCGTTGAGGGAGACAGTTTAGTGAGGTACTTC.

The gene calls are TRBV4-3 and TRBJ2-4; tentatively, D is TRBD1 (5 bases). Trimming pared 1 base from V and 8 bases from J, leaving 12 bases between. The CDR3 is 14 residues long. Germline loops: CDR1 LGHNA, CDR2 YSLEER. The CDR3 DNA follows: TGCGCCAGCAGCCAAGTACAGGTTGGGGACATTCAGTACTTC. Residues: CASSQVQVGDIQYF.

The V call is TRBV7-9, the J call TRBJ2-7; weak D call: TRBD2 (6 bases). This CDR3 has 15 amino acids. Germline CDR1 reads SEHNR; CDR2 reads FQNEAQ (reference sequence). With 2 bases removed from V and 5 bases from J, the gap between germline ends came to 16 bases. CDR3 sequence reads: CASSLRGREDDEQYF. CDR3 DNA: TGTGCCAGCAGCTTACGGGGAAGGGAGGACGACGAGCAGTACTTC. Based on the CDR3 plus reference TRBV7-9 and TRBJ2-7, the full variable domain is DTGVSQNPRHKITKRGQNVTFRCDPISEHNRLYWYRQTLGQGPEFLTYFQNEAQLEKSRLLSDRFSAERPKGSFSTLEIQRTEQGDSAMYLCASSLRGREDDEQYFGPGTRLTVT.

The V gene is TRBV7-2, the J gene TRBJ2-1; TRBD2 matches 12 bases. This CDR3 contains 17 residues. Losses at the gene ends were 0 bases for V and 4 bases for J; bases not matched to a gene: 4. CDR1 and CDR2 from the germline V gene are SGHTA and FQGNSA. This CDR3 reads CASSLALLAGGYNEQFF. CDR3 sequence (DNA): TGTGCCAGCAGCTTAGCGCTGCTAGCGGGGGGGTACAATGAGCAGTTCTTC.